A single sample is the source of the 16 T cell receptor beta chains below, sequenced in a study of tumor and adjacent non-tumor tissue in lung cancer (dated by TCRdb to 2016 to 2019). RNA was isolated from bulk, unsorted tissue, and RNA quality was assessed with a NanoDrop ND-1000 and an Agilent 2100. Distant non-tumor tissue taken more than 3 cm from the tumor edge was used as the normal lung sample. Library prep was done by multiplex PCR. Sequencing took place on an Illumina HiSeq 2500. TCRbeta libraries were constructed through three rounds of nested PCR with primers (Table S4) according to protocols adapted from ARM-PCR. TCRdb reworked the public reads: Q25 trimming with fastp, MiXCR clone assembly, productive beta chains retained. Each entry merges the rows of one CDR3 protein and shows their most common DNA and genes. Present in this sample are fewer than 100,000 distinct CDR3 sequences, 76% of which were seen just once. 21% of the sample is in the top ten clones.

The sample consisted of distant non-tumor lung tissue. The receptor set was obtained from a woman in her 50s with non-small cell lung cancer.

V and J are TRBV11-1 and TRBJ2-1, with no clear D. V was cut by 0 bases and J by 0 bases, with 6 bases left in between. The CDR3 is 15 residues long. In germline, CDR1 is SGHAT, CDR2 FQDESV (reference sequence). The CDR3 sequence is CASSLATSSYNEQFF. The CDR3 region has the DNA TGTGCCAGCAGCTTAGCGACCAGCTCCTACAATGAGCAGTTCTTC.

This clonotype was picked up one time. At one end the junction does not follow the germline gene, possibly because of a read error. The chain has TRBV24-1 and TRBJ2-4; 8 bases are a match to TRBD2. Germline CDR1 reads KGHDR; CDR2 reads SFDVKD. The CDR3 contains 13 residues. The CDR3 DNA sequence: TGTGACACCTGGAGCGGGAGCGAAAACATTCAGTACTTC. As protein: CDTWSGSENIQYF.

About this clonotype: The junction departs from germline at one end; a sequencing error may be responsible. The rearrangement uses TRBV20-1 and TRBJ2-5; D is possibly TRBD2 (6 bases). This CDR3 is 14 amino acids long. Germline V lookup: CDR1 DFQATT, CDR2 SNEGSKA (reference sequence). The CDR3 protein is CSDSLGGGVETQHF. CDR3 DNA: TGCAGTGATAGTCTCGGGGGAGGAGTCGAGACCCAGCACTTC.

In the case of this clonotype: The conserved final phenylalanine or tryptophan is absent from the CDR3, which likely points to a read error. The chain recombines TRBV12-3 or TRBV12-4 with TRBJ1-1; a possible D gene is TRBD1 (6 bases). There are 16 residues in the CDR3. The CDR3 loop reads CVSSLRAGAGNTEAFS. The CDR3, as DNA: TGTGTCAGCAGTTTAAGAGCAGGGGCTGGGAACACTGAAGCTTTCTCT.

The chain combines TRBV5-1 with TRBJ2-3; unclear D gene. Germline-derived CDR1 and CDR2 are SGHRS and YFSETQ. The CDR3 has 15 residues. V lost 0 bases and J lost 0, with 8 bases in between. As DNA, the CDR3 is TGCGCCAGCAGCTTGGGGGTCCCTAGCACAGATACGCAGTATTTT. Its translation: CASSLGVPSTDTQYF.

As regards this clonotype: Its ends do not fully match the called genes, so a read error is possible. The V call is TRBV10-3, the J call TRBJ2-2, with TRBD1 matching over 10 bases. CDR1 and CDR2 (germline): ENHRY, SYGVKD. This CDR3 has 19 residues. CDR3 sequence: CVISPQDRDRGWDTGELFF. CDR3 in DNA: TGTGTCATCAGTCCCCAGGACCGGGACAGGGGATGGGACACAGGGGAGCTGTTTTTT.

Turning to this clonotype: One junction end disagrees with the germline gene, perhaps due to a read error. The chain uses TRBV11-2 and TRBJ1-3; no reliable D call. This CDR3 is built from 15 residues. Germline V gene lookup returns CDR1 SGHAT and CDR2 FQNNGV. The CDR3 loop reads CTSSAGMDSGNTIYF. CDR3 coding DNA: TGTACCAGCAGCGCAGGCATGGACTCAGGAAACACCATATATTTT.

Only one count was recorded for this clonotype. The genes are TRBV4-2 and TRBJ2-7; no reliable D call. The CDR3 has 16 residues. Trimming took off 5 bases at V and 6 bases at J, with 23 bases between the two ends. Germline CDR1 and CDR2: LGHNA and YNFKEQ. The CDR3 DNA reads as TGTGCCAGCAGCTGTGAGGATGGGTCACCAATAAGCGAGCAGTACTTC. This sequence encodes CASSCEDGSPISEQYF.

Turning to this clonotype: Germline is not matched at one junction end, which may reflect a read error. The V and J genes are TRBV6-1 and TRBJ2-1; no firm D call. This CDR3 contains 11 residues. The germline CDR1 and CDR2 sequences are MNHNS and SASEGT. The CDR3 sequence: CASGEWDEHFF. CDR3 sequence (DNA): TGTGCCAGCGGTGAGTGGGATGAGCACTTCTTC.

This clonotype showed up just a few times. The CDR3 protein is CVSSLLRGPQHF. In nucleotides, the CDR3 is TGTGTTAGCAGTTTACTCCGGGGGCCCCAGCATTTT. The chain employs TRBV28 and TRBJ1-5, with D unresolved. Per germline, CDR1 MDHEN and CDR2 SYDVKM. The CDR3 spans 12 residues.

DNA for the CDR3: TGTGCCAGCAGCGGAGAAGACTCCTACGAGCAGTACTTC. Translating it yields CASSGEDSYEQYF. J is TRBJ2-7 and V is TRBV11-2; D is unresolved. The CDR3 consists of 13 residues. Trimming cost V 5 bases and J 0 bases, with 8 bases left between them. Germline assignment: CDR1 SGHAT and CDR2 FQNNGV.

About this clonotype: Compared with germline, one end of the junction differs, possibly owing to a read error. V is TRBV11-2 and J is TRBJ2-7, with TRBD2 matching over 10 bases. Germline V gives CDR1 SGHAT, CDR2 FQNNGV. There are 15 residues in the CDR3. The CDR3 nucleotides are TGTGCCAGTAGCTTCGGGACTAGCGCCCCCTACGAGCATCACTTC. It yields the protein CASSFGTSAPYEHHF. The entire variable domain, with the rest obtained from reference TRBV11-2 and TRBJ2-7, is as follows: EAGVAQSPRYKIIEKRQSVAFWCNPISGHATLYWYQQILGQGPKLLIQFQNNGVVDDSQLPKDRFSAERLKGVDSTLKIQPAKLEDSAVYLCASSFGTSAPYEHHFGPGTRLTVT.

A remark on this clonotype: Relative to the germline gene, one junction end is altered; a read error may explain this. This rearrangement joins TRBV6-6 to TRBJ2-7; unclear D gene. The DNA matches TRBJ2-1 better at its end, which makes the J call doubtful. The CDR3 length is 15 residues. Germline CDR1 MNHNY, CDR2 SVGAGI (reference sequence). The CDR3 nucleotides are TGTACCAGCAGTTACGGCAGCGTGAGCTCCTACGAGCAGTTCTTC. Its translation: CTSSYGSVSSYEQFF.

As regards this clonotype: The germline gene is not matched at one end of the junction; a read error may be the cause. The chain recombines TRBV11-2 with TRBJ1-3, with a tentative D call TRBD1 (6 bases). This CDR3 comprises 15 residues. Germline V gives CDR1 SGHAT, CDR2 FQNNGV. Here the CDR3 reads CAISPSTGTGNTIYF. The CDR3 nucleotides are TGTGCCATCAGCCCTTCGACAGGAACTGGAAACACCATATATTTT.

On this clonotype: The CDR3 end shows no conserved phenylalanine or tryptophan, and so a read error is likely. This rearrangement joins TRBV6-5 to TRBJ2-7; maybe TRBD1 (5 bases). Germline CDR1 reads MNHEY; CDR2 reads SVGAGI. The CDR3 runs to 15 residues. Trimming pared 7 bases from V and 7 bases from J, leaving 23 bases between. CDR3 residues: CASTALGRAQGEQYI. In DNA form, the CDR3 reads TGTGCCAGCACAGCACTCGGCAGGGCGCAAGGAGAGCAGTACATC.

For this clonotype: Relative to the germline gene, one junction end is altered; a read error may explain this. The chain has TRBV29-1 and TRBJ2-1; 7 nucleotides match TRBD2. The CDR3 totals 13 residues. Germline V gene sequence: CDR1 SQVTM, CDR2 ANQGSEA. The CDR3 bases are TGCAGCTTTGCTGGCAGGGACTACTATGAGCGGTTCTTC. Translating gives CSFAGRDYYERFF.